This TCR beta chain was identified in a study of cytomegalovirus exposure and HLA in healthy donors. The PCR used 60 Vbeta and 13 Jbeta primers. Assay: immunoSEQ multiplex PCR; the TCRdb copy retains only in-frame clones and omits some. The table lists 180,000 or so clones, roughly 74% of them singletons. The CDR3 sequence is 16 residues long. V lost 0 bases, J lost 2 bases, and 4 bases stayed unmatched. Looked up from germline, CDR1 is ENHRY and CDR2 is SYGVKD. The sequence was obtained from a female donor in good health and CMV-seronegative. Sample: PBMCs. The rearrangement uses TRBV10-3 and TRBJ2-4; 7 bases match TRBD2. For the CDR3, the DNA is TGTGCCATCAGTGAGTCGGGAGGGGCGACCAAAAACATTCAGTACTTC. Protein sequence: CAISESGGATKNIQYF.